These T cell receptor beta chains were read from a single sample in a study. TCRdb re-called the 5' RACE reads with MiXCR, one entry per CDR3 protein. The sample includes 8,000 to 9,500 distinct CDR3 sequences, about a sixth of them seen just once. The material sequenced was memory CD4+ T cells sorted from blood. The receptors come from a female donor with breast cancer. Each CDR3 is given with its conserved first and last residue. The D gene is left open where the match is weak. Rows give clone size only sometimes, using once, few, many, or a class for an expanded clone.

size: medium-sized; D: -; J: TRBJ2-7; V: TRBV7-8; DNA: TGTGCCAGCAGCTTCGAGGGGGACGGCGAGCAGTACTTC; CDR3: CASSFEGDGEQYF
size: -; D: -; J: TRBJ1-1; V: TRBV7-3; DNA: TGTGCCGGCAGCCCTTCCCCCCTGGGGGCAGCAACTGAAGCTTTCTTT; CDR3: CAGSPSPLGAATEAFF
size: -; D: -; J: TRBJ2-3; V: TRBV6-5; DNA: TGTGACAGCAGCCCCAGGGATCCAGATACGCAGTATTTT; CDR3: CDSSPRDPDTQYF
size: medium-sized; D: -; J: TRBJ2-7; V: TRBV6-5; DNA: TGTGCCAGCATGCTGGGGCACGAGCAGTACTTC; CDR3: CASMLGHEQYF
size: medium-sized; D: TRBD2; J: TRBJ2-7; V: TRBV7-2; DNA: TGTGCCAGCAGCTTACTAGCGGGCCGCTACGAGCAGTACTTC; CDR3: CASSLLAGRYEQYF
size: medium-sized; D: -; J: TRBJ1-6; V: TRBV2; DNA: TGTGCCAGCAGTGACAGTGAAGGGTCACCCCTCCACTTT; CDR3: CASSDSEGSPLHF
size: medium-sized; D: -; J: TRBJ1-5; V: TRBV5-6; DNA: TGTGCCAGCAGTATCGGCAATCAGCCCCAGCATTTT; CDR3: CASSIGNQPQHF
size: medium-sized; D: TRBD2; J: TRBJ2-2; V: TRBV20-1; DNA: TGCAGTGCTAGGGGACTAGGGATGATCGGGGAGCTGTTTTTT; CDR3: CSARGLGMIGELFF
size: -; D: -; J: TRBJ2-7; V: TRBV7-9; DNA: TGTGCCAGCAGCTTCGGGGTCTACGAGCAGTACTTC; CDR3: CASSFGVYEQYF
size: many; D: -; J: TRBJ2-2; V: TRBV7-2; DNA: TGTGCCAGCAGCTCCTCGTGGCTAAACACCGGGGAGCTGTTTTTT; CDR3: CASSSSWLNTGELFF
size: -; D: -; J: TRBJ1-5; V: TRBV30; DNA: TGTGCCTGGAGTGTACAAGGTCAGCCCCAGCATTTT; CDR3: CAWSVQGQPQHF
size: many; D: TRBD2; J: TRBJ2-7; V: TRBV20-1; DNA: TGCAGTGCTACCATAGCGGGAAACCCTTACGAGCAGTACTTC; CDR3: CSATIAGNPYEQYF
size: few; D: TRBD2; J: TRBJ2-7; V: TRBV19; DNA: TGTGCCAGTAGTATCGCGGGAGGGCTCGGCGAGCAGTACTTC; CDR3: CASSIAGGLGEQYF
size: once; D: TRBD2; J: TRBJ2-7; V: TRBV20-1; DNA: TGCAGTGTAGAGTGGGGGGGTAGTTACGAGCAGTACTTC; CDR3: CSVEWGGSYEQYF
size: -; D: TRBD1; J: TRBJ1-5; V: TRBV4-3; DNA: TGCGCCAGCAGCCAAGACCGGGACAGAATTCAGCCCCAGCATTTT; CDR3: CASSQDRDRIQPQHF
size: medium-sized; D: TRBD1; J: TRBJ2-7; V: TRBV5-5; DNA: TGTGCCAGCAGGCTGACAGGGGGCGAGCAGTACTTC; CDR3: CASRLTGGEQYF
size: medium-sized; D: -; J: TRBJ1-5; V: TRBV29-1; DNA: TGCAGCGCAAGGACACCGAATGGGCCCCAGCATTTT; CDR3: CSARTPNGPQHF
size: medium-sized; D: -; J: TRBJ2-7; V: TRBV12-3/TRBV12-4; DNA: TGTGCCAGCAGTTTGGATACCGGGACACAATACGAGCAGTACTTC; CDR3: CASSLDTGTQYEQYF
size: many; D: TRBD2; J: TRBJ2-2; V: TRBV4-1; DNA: TGCGCCAGCAGCCAAGGACTAGCGCGCTCCACCGGGGAGCTGTTTTTT; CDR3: CASSQGLARSTGELFF
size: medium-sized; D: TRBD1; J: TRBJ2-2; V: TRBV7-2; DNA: TGTGCCAGCAGCTTACAGGGGGCGGCCGGGGAGCTGTTTTTT; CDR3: CASSLQGAAGELFF
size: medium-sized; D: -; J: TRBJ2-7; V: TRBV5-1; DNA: TGCGCCAGCAGCCCCTCGGGACATGAGGTATCGGGTCAGTACTTC; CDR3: CASSPSGHEVSGQYF
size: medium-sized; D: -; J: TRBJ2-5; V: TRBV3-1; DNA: TGTGCCAGCAGCCAAGATCGAGGGCAGGGTACCGAGACCCAGTACTTC; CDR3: CASSQDRGQGTETQYF
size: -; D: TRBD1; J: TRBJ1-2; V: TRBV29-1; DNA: TGCAGCGCTGTCCGGGACAGGGATGGCTACACCTTC; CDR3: CSAVRDRDGYTF
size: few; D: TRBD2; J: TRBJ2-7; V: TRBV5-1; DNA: TGCGCCAGCAGCTACATTAGCGGGCGAAGCTCCTACGAGCAGTACTTC; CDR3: CASSYISGRSSYEQYF
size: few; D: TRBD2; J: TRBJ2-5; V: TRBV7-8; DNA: TGTGCCAGCAGCTTAGGACTAGCGGGCGGTGAGACCCAGTACTTC; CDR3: CASSLGLAGGETQYF
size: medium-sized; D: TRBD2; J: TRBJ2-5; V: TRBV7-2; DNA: TGTGCCAGCAGCTTATCAGGACTAGCTGTTAGTGGAGAGACCCAGTACTTC; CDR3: CASSLSGLAVSGETQYF
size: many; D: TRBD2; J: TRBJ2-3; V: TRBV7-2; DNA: TGTGCCAGCAGCCGGGACTACCGCACAGATGCGCAGTATTTT; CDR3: CASSRDYRTDAQYF
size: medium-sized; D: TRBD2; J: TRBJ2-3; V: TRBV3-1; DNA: TGTGCCAGCAGCCTATCTAGCGGGGCGAGCACAGATACGCAGTATTTT; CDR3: CASSLSSGASTDTQYF
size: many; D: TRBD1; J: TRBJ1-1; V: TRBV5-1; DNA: TGCGCCAGCAGCTTGCAAACAGGGGGCAATGAAGCTTTCTTT; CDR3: CASSLQTGGNEAFF